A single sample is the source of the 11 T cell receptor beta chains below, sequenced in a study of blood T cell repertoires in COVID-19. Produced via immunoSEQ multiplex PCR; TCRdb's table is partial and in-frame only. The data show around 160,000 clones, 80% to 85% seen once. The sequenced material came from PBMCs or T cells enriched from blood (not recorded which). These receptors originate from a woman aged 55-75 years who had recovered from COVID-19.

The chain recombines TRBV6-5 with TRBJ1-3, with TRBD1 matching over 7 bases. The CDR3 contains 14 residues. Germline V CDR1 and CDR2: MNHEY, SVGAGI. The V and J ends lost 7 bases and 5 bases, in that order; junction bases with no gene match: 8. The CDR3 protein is CASKLRDSRNTIYF. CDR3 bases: TGTGCCAGCAAACTCCGGGACAGCAGAAACACCATATATTTT.

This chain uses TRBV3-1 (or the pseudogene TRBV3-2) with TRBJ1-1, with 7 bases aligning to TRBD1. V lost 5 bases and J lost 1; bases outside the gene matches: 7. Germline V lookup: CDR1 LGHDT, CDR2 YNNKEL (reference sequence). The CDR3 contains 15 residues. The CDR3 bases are TGTGCCAGCAGCACCTCGACAGGGAAGAACACTGAAGCTTTCTTT. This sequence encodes CASSTSTGKNTEAFF.

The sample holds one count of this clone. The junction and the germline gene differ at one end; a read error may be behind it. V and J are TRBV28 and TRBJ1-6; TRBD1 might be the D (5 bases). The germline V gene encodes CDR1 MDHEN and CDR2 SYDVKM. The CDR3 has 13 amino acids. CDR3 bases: TGTGCCAGCCGGGACTCCTCTAATTCACCCCTCCACTTT. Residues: CASRDSSNSPLHF.

The CDR3 here is CASSQRRTSGQETQYF. The CDR3 region has the DNA TGTGCCAGCAGCCAAAGAAGGACTAGCGGGCAAGAGACCCAGTACTTC. The chain couples TRBV3-1 (or the pseudogene TRBV3-2) to TRBJ2-5; TRBD2 matches 11 bases. V was clipped by 2 bases and J by 2 bases; unmatched bases: 4. Germline assignment: CDR1 LGHDT and CDR2 YNNKEL (reference sequence). This CDR3 region has 16 residues.

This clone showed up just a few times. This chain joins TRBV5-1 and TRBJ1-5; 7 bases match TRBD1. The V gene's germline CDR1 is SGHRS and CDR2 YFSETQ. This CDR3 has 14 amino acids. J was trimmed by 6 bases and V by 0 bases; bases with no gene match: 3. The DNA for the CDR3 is TGCGCCAGCAGCTTGGACAGGGGAGGTCAGCCCCAGCATTTT. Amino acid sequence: CASSLDRGGQPQHF.

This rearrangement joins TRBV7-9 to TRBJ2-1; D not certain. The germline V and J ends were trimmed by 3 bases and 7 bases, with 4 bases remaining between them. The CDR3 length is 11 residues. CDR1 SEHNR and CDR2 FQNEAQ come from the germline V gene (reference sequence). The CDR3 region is CASSFENEQFF. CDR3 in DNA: TGTGCCAGCAGCTTTGAGAATGAGCAGTTCTTC. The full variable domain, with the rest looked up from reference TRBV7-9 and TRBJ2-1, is DTGVSQNPRHKITKRGQNVTFRCDPISEHNRLYWYRQTLGQGPEFLTYFQNEAQLEKSRLLSDRFSAERPKGSFSTLEIQRTEQGDSAMYLCASSFENEQFFGPGTRLTVL.

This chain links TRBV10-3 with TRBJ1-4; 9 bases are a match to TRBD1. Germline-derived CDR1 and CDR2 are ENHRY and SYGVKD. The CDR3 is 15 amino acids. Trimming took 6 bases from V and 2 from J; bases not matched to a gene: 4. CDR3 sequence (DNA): TGTGCCATCAGCCGAGACAGGGGGACTAATGAAAAACTGTTTTTT. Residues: CAISRDRGTNEKLFF.

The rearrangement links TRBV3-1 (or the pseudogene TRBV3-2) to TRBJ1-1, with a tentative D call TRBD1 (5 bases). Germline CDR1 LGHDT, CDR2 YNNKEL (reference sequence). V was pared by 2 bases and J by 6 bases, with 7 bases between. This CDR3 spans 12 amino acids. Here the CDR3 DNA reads TGTGCCAGCAGCCAAATAGGGGCTGAAGCTTTCTTT. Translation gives CASSQIGAEAFF.

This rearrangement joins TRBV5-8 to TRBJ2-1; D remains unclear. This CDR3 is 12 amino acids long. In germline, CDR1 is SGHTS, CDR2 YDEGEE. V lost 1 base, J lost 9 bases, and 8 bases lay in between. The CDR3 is CASSLNPVEQFF. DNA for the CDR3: TGTGCCAGCAGCTTGAATCCGGTTGAGCAGTTCTTC.

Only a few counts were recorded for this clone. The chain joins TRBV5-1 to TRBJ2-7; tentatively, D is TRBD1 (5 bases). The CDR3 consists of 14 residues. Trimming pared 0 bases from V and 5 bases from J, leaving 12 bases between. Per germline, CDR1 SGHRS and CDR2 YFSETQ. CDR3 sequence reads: CASSLVRGKDEQYF. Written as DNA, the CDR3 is TGCGCCAGCAGCTTGGTTAGGGGTAAAGACGAGCAGTACTTC.

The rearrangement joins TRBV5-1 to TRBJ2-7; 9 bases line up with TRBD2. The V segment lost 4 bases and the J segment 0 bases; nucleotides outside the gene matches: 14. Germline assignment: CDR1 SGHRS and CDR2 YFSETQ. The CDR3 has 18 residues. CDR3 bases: TGCGCCAGCAGCCTCGGGGTTCGGCTAGCGGGATTCTCCTACGAGCAGTACTTC. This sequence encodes CASSLGVRLAGFSYEQYF.